These 5 T cell receptor beta chains share one sample of origin, sequenced in a study of prognosis after radiotherapy for stage I lung cancer. Researchers used two-round multiplex PCR to amplify TCR beta CDR3 starting from genomic DNA. TRBV and TRBJ genes each had their own specific primers in first-round PCR. TCRdb recomputed calls from the multiplex PCR reads with MiXCR, one row per CDR3 protein. Of approximately 20,000 distinct CDR3 sequences listed, over 25% are singletons. Sequenced material: PBMCs, taken before or after stereotactic body radiation therapy (not recorded which). These receptors were collected from a donor aged 50 or older with non-small cell lung cancer.

By share of the sample, this clonotype is medium-sized. The V and J genes are TRBV2 and TRBJ2-3; 9 bases align to TRBD2. V trimming: 3 bases; J trimming: 5 bases; junction bases outside the gene matches: 9. The germline V gene encodes CDR1 SNHLY and CDR2 FYNNEI. The CDR3 extends over 16 amino acids. The CDR3 region is CASSDGTSGFLDTQYF. The CDR3 coding sequence is TGTGCCAGCAGTGATGGTACTAGCGGGTTTTTAGATACGCAGTATTTT.

Details on this clonotype: A single base is all that separates this from a far larger clone, so a read error is likely. The chain recombines TRBV6-2 or TRBV6-3 with TRBJ1-1; D might be TRBD1 (6 bases). The ends were cut back, 2 bases at V and 4 bases at J, with 11 bases in the middle. The germline V gene has CDR1 MNHEY and CDR2 SVGEGT. This CDR3 has 14 amino acids. The CDR3 is CASSYGQGFTEAFF. CDR3 sequence (DNA): TGTGCCAGCAGTTACGGTCAGGGGTTCACTGAAGCTTTCTTT.

At least ten counts were recorded for this clonotype. It may be a read error: a sequence one base away is much more abundant. Because it lacks the conserved phenylalanine or tryptophan at the end, this CDR3 is likely a read error. The chain combines TRBV4-3 with TRBJ2-7; 7 positions match TRBD2. The junction had 8 bases not matched to a gene; V was cut back by 0 bases and J by 3 bases. The CDR3 spans 16 residues. CDR1 LGHNA and CDR2 YSLEER come from the germline V gene. The CDR3 region is CASSQDKSSGYYEQYL. CDR3 bases: TGCGCCAGCAGCCAAGATAAGTCTAGCGGCTACTACGAGCAGTACCTC.

This clonotype was found many times. The chain has TRBV5-4 and TRBJ1-2; 7 bases are a match to TRBD1. The CDR3 has 13 residues. From germline, CDR1 is SGHNT and CDR2 YYREEE (reference sequence). V lost 2 bases to trimming and J lost 6 bases; unmatched junction nucleotides: 4. CDR3 region: CASSLRQGDGYTF. CDR3 coding DNA: TGTGCCAGCAGCTTAAGACAGGGTGATGGCTACACCTTC. The whole variable domain, filled in from reference TRBV5-4 and TRBJ1-2, reads ETGVTQSPTHLIKTRGQQVTLRCSSQSGHNTVSWYQQALGQGPQFIFQYYREEENGRGNFPPRFSGLQFPNYSSELNVNALELDDSALYLCASSLRQGDGYTFGSGTRLTVV.

Within the sample, this clonotype is medium-sized (0.01 to 0.1%). The chain recombines TRBV11-2 with TRBJ1-6; a possible D gene is TRBD1 (5 bases). Trimming took off 1 base at V and 7 bases at J, with 11 bases between the two ends. Per the germline V gene, CDR1 is SGHAT and CDR2 is FQNNGV. The CDR3 has 15 residues. CDR3 coding DNA: TGTGCCAGCAGCTTAGGGGGGGATGGGAATTCACCCCTCCACTTT. Translation gives CASSLGGDGNSPLHF.